The rows below give T cell receptor beta chains drawn from one sample of a study of blood T cell repertoires in COVID-19. Sequenced by immunoSEQ multiplex PCR; TCRdb stores in-frame clones only, minus some. The sample lists roughly 390,000 clones, around 87% occurring once. Source material: peripheral blood. These receptors came from a young woman with COVID-19, enrolled during active disease. The CDR3 runs from the conserved cysteine through the conserved F or W. Each record gives: V gene, J gene, CDR3 protein.

V: TRBV19; J: TRBJ1-1; CDR3: CASSIGRRIGPEAFF
V: TRBV2; J: TRBJ2-1; CDR3: CASRRGAGNYNEQFF
V: TRBV16; J: TRBJ2-7; CDR3: CASSQSQWAKEQYF
V: TRBV11-3; J: TRBJ1-4; CDR3: CASSSYYGNEKLFF
V: TRBV5-1; J: TRBJ2-5; CDR3: CASSLGTDEETQYF
V: TRBV11-3; J: TRBJ2-2; CDR3: CASSSWTGTNTGELFF
V: TRBV4-3; J: TRBJ2-3; CDR3: CASSQVAFTSGSVSTDTQYF
V: TRBV18; J: TRBJ2-7; CDR3: CASQQGPGYEQYF
V: TRBV5-4; J: TRBJ1-2; CDR3: CASSPGQGTSYGYTF
V: TRBV19; J: TRBJ1-6; CDR3: CASGTGKEGPLHF
V: TRBV19; J: TRBJ2-1; CDR3: CASSSLLIAGGPYNEQFF
V: TRBV15; J: TRBJ2-7; CDR3: CATSPPGQSPYEQYF
V: TRBV30; J: TRBJ1-5; CDR3: CAWTGAFNQPQHF
V: TRBV2; J: TRBJ2-2; CDR3: CASSVGRWNTGELFF
V: TRBV4-1; J: TRBJ2-3; CDR3: CASSQGVSGRLADTQYF
V: TRBV11-2; J: TRBJ2-1; CDR3: CASSPRGARSSYNEQFF
V: TRBV9; J: TRBJ2-1; CDR3: CASSARGSGSWNEQFF
V: TRBV5-1; J: TRBJ2-7; CDR3: CASSTLAGDGEQYF
V: TRBV28; J: TRBJ2-2; CDR3: CASSRRPGTSGNTGELFF
V: TRBV30; J: TRBJ1-1; CDR3: CAWSREGANTEAFF
V: TRBV5-1; J: TRBJ1-4; CDR3: CASRPEDNEKLFF
V: TRBV28; J: TRBJ2-7; CDR3: CASSPPWTSGPAYEQYF
V: TRBV7-2; J: TRBJ1-2; CDR3: CASSGRDRGYGYTF